This T cell receptor (beta chain) was retrieved from a study of T-cell reconstitution after alpha-beta-depleted transplantation in children. Preparation of the TCRbeta library used unique molecular identifiers. TCRdb reanalysed the PCR reads using MiXCR and keeps one entry per CDR3 protein. The sample shows 200,000 to 300,000 distinct CDR3 sequences, more than 10% of them seen only once. The CDR3 sequence is 15 residues long. Germline CDR1 reads SGHTA; CDR2 reads FQGNSA. Trimming removed 5 bases from V and 6 bases from J; junction bases left unmatched: 10. This specimen was PBMCs from the stem cell graft donor, taken from the stem cell graft. The sequence was obtained from a human donor who donated a stem cell graft to a child with acute lymphoblastic leukemia. This chain links TRBV7-2 with TRBJ2-5; TRBD2 aligns across 9 bases. Written as DNA, the CDR3 is TGTGCCAGCAGCACCCAGCGGGGGGCGGATCAGACCCAGTACTTC. This gives the protein CASSTQRGADQTQYF.